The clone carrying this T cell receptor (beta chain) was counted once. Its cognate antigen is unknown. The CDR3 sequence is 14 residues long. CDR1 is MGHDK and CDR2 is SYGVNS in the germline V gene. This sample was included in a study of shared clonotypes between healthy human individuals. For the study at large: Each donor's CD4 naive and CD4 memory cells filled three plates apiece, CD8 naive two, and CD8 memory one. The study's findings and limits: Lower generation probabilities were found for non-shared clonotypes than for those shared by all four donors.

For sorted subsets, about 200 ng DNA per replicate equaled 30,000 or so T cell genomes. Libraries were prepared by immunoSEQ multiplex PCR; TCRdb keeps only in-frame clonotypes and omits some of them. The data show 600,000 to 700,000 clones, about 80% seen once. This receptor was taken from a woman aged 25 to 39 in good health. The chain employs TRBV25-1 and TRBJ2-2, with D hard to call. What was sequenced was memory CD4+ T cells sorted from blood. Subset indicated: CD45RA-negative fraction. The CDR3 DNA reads TGTGGGACGCGAAGCTCTTCGAACACCGGGGAGCTGTTTTTT. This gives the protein CGTRSSSNTGELFF.